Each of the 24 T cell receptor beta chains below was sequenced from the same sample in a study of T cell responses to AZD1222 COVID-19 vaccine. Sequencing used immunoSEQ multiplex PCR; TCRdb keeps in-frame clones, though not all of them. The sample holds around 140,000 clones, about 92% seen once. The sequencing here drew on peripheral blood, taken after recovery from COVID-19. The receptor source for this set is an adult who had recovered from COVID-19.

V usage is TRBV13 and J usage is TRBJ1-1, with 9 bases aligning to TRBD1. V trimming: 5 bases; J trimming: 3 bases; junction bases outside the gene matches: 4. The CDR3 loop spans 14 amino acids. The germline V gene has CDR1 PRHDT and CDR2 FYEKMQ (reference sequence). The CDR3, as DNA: TGTGCCAGCAGCATAACAGGGGGCCACACTGAAGCTTTCTTT. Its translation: CASSITGGHTEAFF.

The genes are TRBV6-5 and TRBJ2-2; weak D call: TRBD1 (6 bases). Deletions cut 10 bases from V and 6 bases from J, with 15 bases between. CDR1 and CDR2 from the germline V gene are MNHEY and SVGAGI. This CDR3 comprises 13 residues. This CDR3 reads CATRDNSAGELFF. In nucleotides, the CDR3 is TGTGCCACACGGGACAATTCAGCCGGGGAGCTGTTTTTT.

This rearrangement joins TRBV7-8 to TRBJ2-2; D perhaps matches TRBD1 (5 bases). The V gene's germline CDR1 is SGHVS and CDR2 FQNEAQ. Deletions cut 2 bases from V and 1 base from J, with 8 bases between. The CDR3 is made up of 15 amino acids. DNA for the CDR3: TGTGCCAGCAGCTTATATCAGGGGAACACCGGGGAGCTGTTTTTT. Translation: CASSLYQGNTGELFF.

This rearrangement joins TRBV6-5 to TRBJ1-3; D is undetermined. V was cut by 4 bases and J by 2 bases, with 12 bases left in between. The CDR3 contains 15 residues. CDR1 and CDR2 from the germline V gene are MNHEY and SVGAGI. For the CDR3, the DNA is TGTGCCAGCAGTTCTGCGGGGAAGGCTGGAAACACCATATATTTT. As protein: CASSSAGKAGNTIYF.

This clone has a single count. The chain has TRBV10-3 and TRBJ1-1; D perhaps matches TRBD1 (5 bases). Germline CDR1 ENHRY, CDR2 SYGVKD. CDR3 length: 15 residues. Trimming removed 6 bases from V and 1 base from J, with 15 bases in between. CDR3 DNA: TGTGCCATCAGGACAGAATCAACGCAGAACACTGAAGCTTTCTTT. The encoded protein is CAIRTESTQNTEAFF.

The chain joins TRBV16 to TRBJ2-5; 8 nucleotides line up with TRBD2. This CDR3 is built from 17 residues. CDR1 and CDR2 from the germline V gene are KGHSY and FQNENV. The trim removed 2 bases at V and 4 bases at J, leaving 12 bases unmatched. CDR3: CASSQESGGPKRETQYF. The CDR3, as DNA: TGTGCCAGCAGCCAAGAGAGCGGGGGCCCAAAACGAGAGACCCAGTACTTC.

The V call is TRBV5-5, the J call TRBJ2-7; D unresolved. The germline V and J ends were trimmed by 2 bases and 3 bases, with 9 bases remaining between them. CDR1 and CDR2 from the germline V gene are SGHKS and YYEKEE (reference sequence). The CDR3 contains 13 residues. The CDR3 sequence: CASSFQRNYEQYF. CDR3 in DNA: TGTGCCAGCAGCTTCCAAAGAAACTACGAGCAGTACTTC. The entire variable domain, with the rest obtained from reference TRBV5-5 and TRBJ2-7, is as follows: DAGVTQSPTHLIKTRGQQVTLRCSPISGHKSVSWYQQVLGQGPQFIFQYYEKEERGRGNFPDRFSARQFPNYSSELNVNALLLGDSALYLCASSFQRNYEQYFGPGTRLTVT.

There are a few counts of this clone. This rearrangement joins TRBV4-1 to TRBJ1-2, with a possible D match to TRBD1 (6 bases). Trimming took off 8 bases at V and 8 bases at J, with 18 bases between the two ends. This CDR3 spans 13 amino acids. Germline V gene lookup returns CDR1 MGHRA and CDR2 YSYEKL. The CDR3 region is CASQGGQSWGYTF. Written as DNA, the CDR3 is TGCGCCAGCCAAGGGGGGCAATCATGGGGCTACACCTTC.

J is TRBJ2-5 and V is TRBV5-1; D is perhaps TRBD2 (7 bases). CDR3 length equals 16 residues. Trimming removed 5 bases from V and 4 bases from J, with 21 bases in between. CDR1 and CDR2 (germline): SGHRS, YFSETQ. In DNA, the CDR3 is TGCGCCAGCAGGGCCTCTGGGGGGGCCCCGAGAGAGACCCAGTACTTC. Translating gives CASRASGGAPRETQYF.

CDR3 region: CASSLEGLNTEAFF. The CDR3 DNA follows: TGTGCCAGCAGCTTAGAAGGGTTGAACACTGAAGCTTTCTTT. The rearrangement uses TRBV13 and TRBJ1-1; D is ambiguous. There are 14 residues in the CDR3. CDR1 is PRHDT, CDR2 FYEKMQ, per germline (reference sequence). V was pared by 1 base and J by 0 bases, with 6 bases between.

DNA for the CDR3: TGCGCCAGCAGCTCCCGGGACGGCGGAATAGCTAAGGAGACCCAGTACTTC. Protein: CASSSRDGGIAKETQYF. The rearrangement links TRBV5-1 to TRBJ2-5; D tentatively reads TRBD1 or TRBD2 (5 bases each). The CDR3 consists of 17 residues. V was clipped by 3 bases and J by 5 bases, with 23 bases between them. Germline-derived CDR1 and CDR2 are SGHRS and YFSETQ.

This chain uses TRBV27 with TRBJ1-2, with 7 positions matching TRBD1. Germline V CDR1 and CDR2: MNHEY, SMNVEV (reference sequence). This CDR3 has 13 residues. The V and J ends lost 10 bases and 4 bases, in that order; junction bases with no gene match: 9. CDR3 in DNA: TGTGCCACCCGGCCGGACAGGCTCTATGGCTACACCTTC. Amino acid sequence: CATRPDRLYGYTF.

The CDR3 loop reads CAISQDNSPLHF. As DNA, the CDR3 is TGTGCCATCTCACAAGATAATTCACCCCTCCACTTT. The chain links TRBV28 to TRBJ1-6; D is unresolved. V was pared by 10 bases and J by 5 bases, with 9 bases between. Germline V gene sequence: CDR1 MDHEN, CDR2 SYDVKM. This CDR3 has 12 residues.

CDR3 region: CATGPGLASDEQFF. CDR3 in DNA: TGTGCCACCGGTCCGGGACTAGCTTCCGATGAGCAGTTCTTC. The rearrangement joins TRBV24-1 to TRBJ2-1; TRBD2 matches at 9 bases. The V segment lost 9 bases and the J segment 8 bases; nucleotides outside the gene matches: 10. The V gene's germline CDR1 is KGHDR and CDR2 SFDVKD. The CDR3 has 14 amino acids.

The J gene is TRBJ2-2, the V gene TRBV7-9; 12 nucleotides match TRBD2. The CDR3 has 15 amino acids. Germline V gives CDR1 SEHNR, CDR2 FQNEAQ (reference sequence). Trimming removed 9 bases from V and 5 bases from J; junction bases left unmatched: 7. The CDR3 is CARTGLAGGTGELFF. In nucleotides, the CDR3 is TGTGCCAGGACGGGACTAGCGGGCGGAACCGGGGAGCTGTTTTTT.

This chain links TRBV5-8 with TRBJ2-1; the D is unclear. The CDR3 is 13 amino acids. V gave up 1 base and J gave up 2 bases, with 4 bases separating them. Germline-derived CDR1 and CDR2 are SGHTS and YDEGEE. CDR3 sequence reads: CASSLQAYNEQFF. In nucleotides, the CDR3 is TGTGCCAGCAGCTTGCAGGCCTACAATGAGCAGTTCTTC.

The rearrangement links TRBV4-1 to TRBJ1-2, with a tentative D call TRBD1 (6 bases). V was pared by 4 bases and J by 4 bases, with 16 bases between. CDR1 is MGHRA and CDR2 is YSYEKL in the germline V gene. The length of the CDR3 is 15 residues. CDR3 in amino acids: CASSRMQGIGYGYTF. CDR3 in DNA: TGCGCCAGCAGCCGAATGCAGGGGATTGGCTATGGCTACACCTTC.

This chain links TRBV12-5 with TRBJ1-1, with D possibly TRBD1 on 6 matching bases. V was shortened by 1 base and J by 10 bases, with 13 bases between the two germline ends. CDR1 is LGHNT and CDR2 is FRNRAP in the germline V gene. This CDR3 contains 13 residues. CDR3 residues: CASGLDRAGRAFF. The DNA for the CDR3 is TGTGCTAGTGGTTTGGACAGGGCTGGCAGAGCTTTCTTT.

CDR3 in amino acids: CASSITSGSSNEQFF. DNA of the CDR3: TGTGCCAGCAGCATTACTAGCGGGAGTTCCAATGAGCAGTTCTTC. This sequence joins TRBV9 and TRBJ2-1, with 11 bases that match TRBD2. In germline, CDR1 is SGDLS, CDR2 YYNGEE. CDR3 length: 15 residues. V lost 4 bases and J lost 6; bases outside the gene matches: 6.

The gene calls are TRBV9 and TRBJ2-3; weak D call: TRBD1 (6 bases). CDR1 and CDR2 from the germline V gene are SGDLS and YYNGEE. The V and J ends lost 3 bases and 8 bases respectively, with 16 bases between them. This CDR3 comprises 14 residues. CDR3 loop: CASSEGQGLGTQYF. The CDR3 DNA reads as TGTGCCAGCAGCGAGGGACAAGGGCTGGGTACGCAGTATTTT.

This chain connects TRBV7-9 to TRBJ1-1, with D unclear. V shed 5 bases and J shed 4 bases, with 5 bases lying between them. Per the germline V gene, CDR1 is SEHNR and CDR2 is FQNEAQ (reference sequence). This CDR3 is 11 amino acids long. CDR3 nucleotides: TGTGCCAGCAGCCGGATCACTGAAGCTTTCTTT. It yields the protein CASSRITEAFF. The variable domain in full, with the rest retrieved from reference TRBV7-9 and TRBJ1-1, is DTGVSQNPRHKITKRGQNVTFRCDPISEHNRLYWYRQTLGQGPEFLTYFQNEAQLEKSRLLSDRFSAERPKGSFSTLEIQRTEQGDSAMYLCASSRITEAFFGQGTRLTVV.

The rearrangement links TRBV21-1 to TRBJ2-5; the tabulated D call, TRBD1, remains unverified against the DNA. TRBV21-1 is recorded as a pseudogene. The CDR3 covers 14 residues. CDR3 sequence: CASSMDRPPGGQYF. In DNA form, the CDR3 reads TGTGCCAGCAGTATGGACAGGCCCCCCGGGGGCCAGTACTTC.

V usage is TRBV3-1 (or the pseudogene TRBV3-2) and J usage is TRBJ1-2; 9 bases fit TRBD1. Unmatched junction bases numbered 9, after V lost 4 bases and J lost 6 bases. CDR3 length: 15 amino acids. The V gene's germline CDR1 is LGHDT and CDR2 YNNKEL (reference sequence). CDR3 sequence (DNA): TGTGCCAGCAGCCCCTTGACAGGGGGATGGAATGGCTACACCTTC. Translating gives CASSPLTGGWNGYTF.

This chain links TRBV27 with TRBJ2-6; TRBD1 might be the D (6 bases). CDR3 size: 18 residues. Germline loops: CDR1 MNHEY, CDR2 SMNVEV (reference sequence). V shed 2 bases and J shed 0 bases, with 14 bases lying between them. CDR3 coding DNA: TGTGCCAGCAGTTTAAAATACAGGGCCTACTCTGGGGCCAACGTCCTGACTTTC. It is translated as CASSLKYRAYSGANVLTF.